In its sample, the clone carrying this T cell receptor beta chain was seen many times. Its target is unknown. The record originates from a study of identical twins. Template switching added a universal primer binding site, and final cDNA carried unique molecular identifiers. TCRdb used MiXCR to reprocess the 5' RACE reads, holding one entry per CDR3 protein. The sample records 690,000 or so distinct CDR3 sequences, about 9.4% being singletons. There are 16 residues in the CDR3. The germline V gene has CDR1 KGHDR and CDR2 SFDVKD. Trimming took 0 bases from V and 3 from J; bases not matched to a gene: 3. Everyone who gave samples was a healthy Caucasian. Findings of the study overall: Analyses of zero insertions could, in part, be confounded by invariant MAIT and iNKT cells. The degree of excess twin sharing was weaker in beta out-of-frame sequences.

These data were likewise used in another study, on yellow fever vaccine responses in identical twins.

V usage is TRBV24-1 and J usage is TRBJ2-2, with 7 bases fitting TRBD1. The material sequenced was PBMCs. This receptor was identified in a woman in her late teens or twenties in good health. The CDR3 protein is CATSDLYRGDTGELFF. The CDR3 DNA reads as TGTGCCACCAGTGATTTGTACAGGGGCGACACCGGGGAGCTGTTTTTT.